Below are 19 T cell receptor beta chains sequenced from a single sample in a study of blood T cell dynamics during melanoma immunotherapy. TCRdb keeps only in-frame clones here, not all; method: immunoSEQ multiplex PCR. This table has roughly 4,200 clones, 84% appearing once. The time point: pre-treatment baseline. Material: blood, obtained from a patient treated with checkpoint blockade. These receptors all stem from a human donor with melanoma.

The chain employs TRBV5-1 and TRBJ1-1; 10 bases line up with TRBD1. The length of the CDR3 is 15 residues. Germline V gene lookup returns CDR1 SGHRS and CDR2 YFSETQ. J was trimmed by 1 base and V by 4 bases; bases with no gene match: 4. CDR3 nucleotides: TGCGCCAGCAGCGGGGACAGGGGAGAGAACACTGAAGCTTTCTTT. Residues: CASSGDRGENTEAFF.

The rearrangement joins TRBV29-1 to TRBJ1-1, with D possibly matching TRBD1 (6 bases). The V gene's germline CDR1 is SQVTM and CDR2 ANQGSEA. The CDR3 contains 11 residues. The V end lost 5 bases, the J end lost 7 bases, and 11 bases lay between the germline ends. The CDR3 region is CSVQGNGEAFF. DNA of the CDR3: TGCAGCGTTCAGGGGAACGGTGAAGCTTTCTTT.

The CDR3: CASSLVRTAYEQYF. In nucleotides, the CDR3 is TGTGCCAGCAGCTTAGTAAGGACAGCCTACGAGCAGTACTTC. The chain carries TRBV11-2 and TRBJ2-7; the D gene is possibly TRBD1 (6 bases). The CDR3 sequence is 14 residues long. CDR1 and CDR2 (germline): SGHAT, FQNNGV. V gave up 1 base and J gave up 2 bases, with 9 bases separating them.

The chain employs TRBV7-2 and TRBJ2-7; the match to TRBD2 covers 14 bases. Germline assignment: CDR1 SGHTA and CDR2 FQGNSA. CDR3 size: 16 residues. The ends lost 3 bases at V and 7 bases at J; junction bases unmatched: 8. This chain's CDR3 is CASSFRLAGGLKEQYF. The DNA of the CDR3 is TGTGCCAGCAGCTTTCGACTAGCGGGGGGGCTGAAAGAGCAGTACTTC.

The chain recombines TRBV10-3 with TRBJ2-7; perhaps D is TRBD1 or TRBD2 (5 bases each). This CDR3 comprises 15 residues. Between the trimmed V and J ends, which lost 5 bases and 0 bases, there was a span of 14 bases. The germline V gene has CDR1 ENHRY and CDR2 SYGVKD. The CDR3 bases are TGTGCCATCAGTCTGAACCGGGACGGCTCCTACGAGCAGTACTTC. Translated, it gives CAISLNRDGSYEQYF.

The V gene is TRBV5-1, the J gene TRBJ2-2, with D possibly TRBD1 on 5 matching bases. The V end lost 8 bases, the J end lost 5 bases, and 16 bases lay between the germline ends. CDR1 SGHRS and CDR2 YFSETQ come from the germline V gene. This CDR3 contains 14 residues. The CDR3 DNA reads TGCGCCAGTTCGGAAGGGGTTGGGACCGGGGAGCTGTTTTTT. It encodes CASSEGVGTGELFF. The full variable domain, in which reference TRBV5-1 and TRBJ2-2 provide the parts outside the CDR3, is KAGVTQTPRYLIKTRGQQVTLSCSPISGHRSVSWYQQTPGQGLQFLFEYFSETQRNKGNFPGRFSGRQFSNSRSEMNVSTLELGDSALYLCASSEGVGTGELFFGEGSRLTVL.

The chain uses TRBV5-6 and TRBJ2-7, with D unclear. Per the germline V gene, CDR1 is SGHDT and CDR2 is YYEEEE. This CDR3 is built from 15 residues. V was trimmed by 6 bases and J by 4 bases, leaving 20 bases between them. CDR3 DNA sequence: TGTGCCAGCACTCCAAACCCGACGACGACGTACGAGCAGTACTTC. It codes for CASTPNPTTTYEQYF.

The chain employs TRBV30 and TRBJ2-7; possibly TRBD1 for D (7 bases). Between the trimmed V and J ends, which lost 7 bases and 4 bases, there was a span of 14 bases. From germline, CDR1 is GTSNPN and CDR2 SVGIG (reference sequence). The CDR3 contains 12 residues. The CDR3 loop is CAFRGDKYEQYF. The DNA for the CDR3 is TGTGCCTTCAGGGGGGATAAGTACGAGCAGTACTTC.

CDR3 DNA: TGTGCCAGTACGCCCGCGGGGGGGCGGAATAAGCCCCAGCATTTT. This translates into CASTPAGGRNKPQHF. V is TRBV19 and J is TRBJ1-5; the D gene is possibly TRBD1 (6 bases). The germline CDR1 and CDR2 sequences are LNHDA and SQIVND (reference sequence). V lost 7 bases to trimming and J lost 8 bases, with 21 bases between them. The CDR3 runs 15 residues.

V usage is TRBV2 and J usage is TRBJ1-4, with unresolved D. Trimming removed 0 bases from V and 7 bases from J, with 12 bases in between. Per the germline V gene, CDR1 is SNHLY and CDR2 is FYNNEI. CDR3 length: 15 residues. The CDR3 sequence: CASSEAVNPSEKLFF. CDR3 sequence (DNA): TGTGCCAGCAGTGAAGCCGTGAACCCTTCTGAAAAACTGTTTTTT.

This chain links TRBV18 with TRBJ2-7; TRBD1 might be the D (6 bases). Germline V CDR1 and CDR2: KGHSH, LQKENI. The V and J ends lost 4 bases and 2 bases respectively, with 12 bases between them. The CDR3 loop spans 14 amino acids. CDR3 nucleotide sequence: TGTGCCAGCTCACTCAGGGGACCTCCCTACGAGCAGTACTTC. This translates into CASSLRGPPYEQYF. Complete variable domain (other parts from reference TRBV18 and TRBJ2-7): NAGVMQNPRHLVRRRGQEARLRCSPMKGHSHVYWYRQLPEEGLKFMVYLQKENIIDESGMPKERFSAEFPKEGPSILRIQQVVRGDSAAYFCASSLRGPPYEQYFGPGTRLTVT.

The genes are TRBV5-6 and TRBJ2-7, with D maybe TRBD1 (6 bases). The CDR3 spans 15 residues. Germline values: CDR1 SGHDT, CDR2 YYEEEE. Trimming took off 5 bases at V and 4 bases at J, with 19 bases between the two ends. The CDR3 region is CASSKSQGFNYEQYF. The DNA for the CDR3 is TGTGCCAGCAGTAAGTCCCAGGGGTTCAATTACGAGCAGTACTTC.

The CDR3 bases are TGTGCCAGCAGCGATAGAGGGGGGGATAATCAGCCCCAGCATTTT. Its translation is CASSDRGGDNQPQHF. The chain uses TRBV6-6 and TRBJ1-5; a possible D gene is TRBD1 (6 bases). Germline V gene data show CDR1 as MNHNY and CDR2 as SVGAGI (reference sequence). The CDR3 has 15 residues. The germline V and J ends were trimmed by 6 bases and 4 bases, with 16 bases remaining between them.

J is TRBJ1-6 and V is TRBV4-3; the D is unclear. The germline gives CDR1 LGHNA, CDR2 YSLEER. The V end was cut by 0 bases, the J end by 5 bases, with 8 bases between. The CDR3 covers 15 residues. As DNA, the CDR3 is TGCGCCAGCAGCCAAGAATTGGGAAATAATTCACCCCTCCACTTT. This gives the protein CASSQELGNNSPLHF.

V usage is TRBV7-2 and J usage is TRBJ1-4; D not certain. Germline assignment: CDR1 SGHTA and CDR2 FQGNSA. The CDR3 runs 12 residues. Trimming took off 3 bases at V and 4 bases at J, with 3 bases between the two ends. In nucleotides, the CDR3 is TGTGCCAGCAGCTTCTATAATGAAAAACTGTTTTTT. This gives the protein CASSFYNEKLFF.

CDR3 amino acids: CASRSGQGVGTEAFF. In DNA form, the CDR3 reads TGTGCCAGTAGATCCGGACAGGGGGTAGGCACTGAAGCTTTCTTT. J is TRBJ1-1 and V is TRBV19; 10 nucleotides line up with TRBD1. The CDR3 runs to 15 residues. Per the germline V gene, CDR1 is LNHDA and CDR2 is SQIVND (reference sequence). The V and J ends lost 6 bases and 4 bases, in that order; junction bases with no gene match: 8.

As for this clone: A junction end diverges from the germline sequence, so it may reflect a read error. The chain employs TRBV7-7 and TRBJ1-4; unclear D gene. Germline CDR1 SSHAT, CDR2 FNYEAQ (reference sequence). The CDR3 is 13 residues long. The CDR3 region has the DNA TGTGCTAGCAGCTTAGCGACCAATGAAAAACTGTTTTTT. Protein sequence: CASSLATNEKLFF.

The chain has TRBV6-1 and TRBJ2-7, with 12 bases fitting TRBD1. The CDR3 is 15 residues long. The junction had 6 bases not matched to a gene; V was cut back by 0 bases and J by 9 bases. Per the germline V gene, CDR1 is MNHNS and CDR2 is SASEGT. CDR3 residues: CASSEARDRGQGQYF. CDR3 DNA: TGTGCCAGCAGTGAAGCGAGGGACAGGGGGCAGGGGCAGTACTTC.

The chain joins TRBV30 to TRBJ2-7; D ambiguous. The germline gives CDR1 GTSNPN, CDR2 SVGIG (reference sequence). This CDR3 comprises 13 residues. Trimming pared 0 bases from V and 6 bases from J, leaving 12 bases between. The CDR3 bases are TGTGCCTGGAGTGTAATGGGGTTCGGCGAGCAGTACTTC. As protein: CAWSVMGFGEQYF. Looking up the rest from reference TRBV30 and TRBJ2-7 gives the full variable domain: SQTIHQWPATLVQPVGSPLSLECTVEGTSNPNLYWYRQAAGRGLQLLFYSVGIGQISSEVPQNLSASRPQDRQFILSSKKLLLSDSGFYLCAWSVMGFGEQYFGPGTRLTVT.